The TCR beta chain described here comes from a study of early stage breast cancer tumors. This clone appeared a single time. Trimming cost V 3 bases and J 2 bases; bases outside gene matches: 9. Germline V gene lookup returns CDR1 ENHRY and CDR2 SYGVKD. CDR3 length: 17 residues. Produced via immunoSEQ multiplex PCR; TCRdb's table is partial and in-frame only. The table lists 30,000 or so clones, around 75% of them singletons. V and J are TRBV10-3 and TRBJ2-5, with 10 bases aligning to TRBD2. This TCR derives from a person aged 35-49 years with breast cancer. Sequences were obtained from blood. The CDR3 nucleotides read TGTGCCATCAGTGATTTAGCGGGAGGAGAGGGGCAAGAGACCCAGTACTTC. Translating gives CAISDLAGGEGQETQYF.